One and the same sample provided the 24 T cell receptor beta chains below, sequenced in a study of human versus mouse CDR3 diversity and MHC coevolution. Only in-frame clones appear in the TCRdb table, and some are missing; sequencing was by immunoSEQ multiplex PCR. The sample lists some 82,000 clones; around 93% were seen once. Input material: naive CD4+ T cells from blood. The sample's subset: CD45RO-negative CD62L-positive naive CD4 T cells. Receptor source: a person between 25 and 69 years old in good health.

This clone is a singleton in its sample. The rearrangement links TRBV5-1 to TRBJ2-7; possibly TRBD2 for D (6 bases). The V end lost 2 bases, the J end lost 4 bases, and 10 bases lay between the germline ends. The CDR3 runs 13 residues. The V gene's germline CDR1 is SGHRS and CDR2 YFSETQ. This CDR3 is CASSFRGGYEQYF. As DNA, the CDR3 is TGCGCCAGCAGCTTCCGGGGAGGATACGAGCAGTACTTC.

V usage is TRBV20-1 and J usage is TRBJ1-1, with a weak D call TRBD1 (5 bases). CDR1 is DFQATT, CDR2 SNEGSKA, per germline (reference sequence). Trimming removed 4 bases at V and 3 bases at J, with 6 bases between. The CDR3 is 11 residues long. The CDR3 sequence is CSAKGDTEAFF. CDR3 coding DNA: TGCAGTGCTAAAGGGGACACTGAAGCTTTCTTT.

This chain connects TRBV25-1 to TRBJ2-7, with D unresolved. There are 14 residues in the CDR3. Germline loops: CDR1 MGHDK, CDR2 SYGVNS. V shed 1 base and J shed 0 bases, with 7 bases lying between them. CDR3 protein: CASSESVSSYEQYF. For the CDR3, the DNA is TGTGCCAGCAGTGAATCGGTGAGCTCCTACGAGCAGTACTTC.

Note on this clone: At one end, the junction sequence differs from germline, possibly due to a read error. In the same sample, other DNA sequences code for this CDR3. The rearrangement links TRBV19 to TRBJ1-1; TRBD1 matches 7 bases. This CDR3 is built from 15 residues. Germline V gene sequence: CDR1 LNHDA, CDR2 SQIVND (reference sequence). The CDR3 DNA reads TGTGCCAGTAGTCACTCCGGGACAGTCCACACTGAAGCCTTCTTT. Translated: CASSHSGTVHTEAFF.

This rearrangement joins TRBV6-6 to TRBJ1-2; D uncertain. From germline, CDR1 is MNHNY and CDR2 SVGAGI (reference sequence). This CDR3 is 13 amino acids long. With 7 bases removed from V and 4 bases from J, the gap between germline ends came to 13 bases. For the CDR3, the DNA is TGTGCCAGCACCTACCCTATTGGCTATGGCTACACCTTC. Protein sequence: CASTYPIGYGYTF.

The V call is TRBV4-3, the J call TRBJ1-2; the D gene is possibly TRBD1 (6 bases). Trimming stripped 4 bases from V and 7 bases from J, with 13 bases between. Germline loops: CDR1 LGHNA, CDR2 YSLEER. This CDR3 comprises 13 residues. The CDR3 spells CASSRRGMAGYTF. CDR3 nucleotide sequence: TGCGCCAGCAGCCGAAGGGGGATGGCTGGCTACACCTTC.

The chain carries TRBV5-1 and TRBJ2-5, with TRBD1 identical over 10 bases. From germline, CDR1 is SGHRS and CDR2 YFSETQ. The CDR3 runs to 15 residues. With V trimmed by 4 bases and J by 5 bases, 8 bases remained unmatched. The CDR3 bases are TGCGCCAGCAGCCTAGACAGGGGGCGGGAGGAGACCCAGTACTTC. It encodes CASSLDRGREETQYF.

The rearrangement joins TRBV25-1 to TRBJ1-1; D not resolved. The CDR3 is 14 amino acids. Trimming took off 3 bases at V and 5 bases at J, with 13 bases between the two ends. In germline, CDR1 is MGHDK, CDR2 SYGVNS. The CDR3 loop is CASSEVGRKTEAFF. CDR3 DNA: TGTGCCAGCAGTGAGGTGGGGAGAAAGACTGAAGCTTTCTTT.

The chain uses TRBV7-9 and TRBJ1-1, with 7 bases identical to TRBD1. The germline V gene has CDR1 SEHNR and CDR2 FQNEAQ (reference sequence). CDR3 length: 14 amino acids. J gave up 4 bases and V 4 bases, and 6 bases lay outside the gene matches. CDR3 in amino acids: CASSYTGAATEAFF. CDR3 bases: TGTGCCAGCAGCTACACAGGGGCGGCCACTGAAGCTTTCTTT.

This clone was seen a handful of times. The rearrangement links TRBV28 to TRBJ1-4; TRBD1 is a possible D gene (5 bases). Germline lookup yields CDR1 MDHEN and CDR2 SYDVKM. The CDR3 is made up of 12 amino acids. Between the trimmed V and J ends, which lost 7 bases and 5 bases, there was a span of 8 bases. The CDR3 loop reads CASKRGNEKLFF. CDR3 nucleotide sequence: TGTGCCAGCAAACGGGGGAATGAAAAACTGTTTTTT.

V usage is TRBV5-6 and J usage is TRBJ2-1; TRBD1 is a possible D gene (6 bases). This CDR3 spans 15 amino acids. V was shortened by 1 base and J by 2 bases, with 10 bases between the two germline ends. Germline V gene sequence: CDR1 SGHDT, CDR2 YYEEEE. DNA of the CDR3: TGTGCCAGCAGCTTGTCCAGGACAGCCTACAATGAGCAGTTCTTC. It is translated as CASSLSRTAYNEQFF. The full variable domain, rest sourced from reference TRBV5-6 and TRBJ2-1, is DAGVTQSPTHLIKTRGQQVTLRCSPKSGHDTVSWYQQALGQGPQFIFQYYEEEERQRGNFPDRFSGHQFPNYSSELNVNALLLGDSALYLCASSLSRTAYNEQFFGPGTRLTVL.

V gene TRBV27 combines with J gene TRBJ1-2, with 12 positions matching TRBD1. Per germline, CDR1 MNHEY and CDR2 SMNVEV (reference sequence). The CDR3 has 14 amino acids. With 6 bases clipped from V and 4 bases from J, the junction kept 3 bases outside the gene matches. CDR3 sequence reads: CASRRGQGAYGYTF. The CDR3 bases are TGTGCCAGCAGGCGGGGACAGGGGGCCTATGGCTACACCTTC.

The J gene is TRBJ1-2, the V gene TRBV28; unclear D gene. V was pared by 6 bases and J by 8 bases, with 16 bases between. CDR1 MDHEN and CDR2 SYDVKM come from the germline V gene. This CDR3 contains 13 residues. The CDR3 DNA is TGTGCCAGCAGCCCCCGGGTCCTCACGGGCTACACCTTC. Translation gives CASSPRVLTGYTF.

V and J are TRBV5-4 and TRBJ2-7, with 10 bases that match TRBD2. CDR3 size: 16 residues. The germline V gene encodes CDR1 SGHNT and CDR2 YYREEE (reference sequence). J gave up 3 bases and V 4 bases, and 10 bases lay outside the gene matches. CDR3 in amino acids: CASSPGSGGVRYEQYF. CDR3 nucleotide sequence: TGTGCCAGCAGCCCGGGCAGCGGGGGGGTCCGCTACGAGCAGTACTTC.

The chain recombines TRBV9 with TRBJ1-3, with 7 bases fitting TRBD1. The germline CDR1 and CDR2 sequences are SGDLS and YYNGEE. The CDR3 totals 14 residues. Trimming at V came to 3 bases and at J to 0 bases, leaving 0 bases not matched to a gene. The CDR3 loop reads CASSAGGSGNTIYF. Here the CDR3 DNA reads TGTGCCAGCAGCGCAGGGGGCTCTGGAAACACCATATATTTT.

This chain uses TRBV19 with TRBJ2-2, with 7 positions matching TRBD1. Germline trimming cut 9 bases from V and 4 bases from J; bases unmatched to any gene: 11. The CDR3 length is 15 residues. The V gene's germline CDR1 is LNHDA and CDR2 SQIVND (reference sequence). The CDR3 sequence is CASKAGGLSTGELFF. CDR3 in DNA: TGTGCCAGCAAAGCAGGGGGATTGAGCACCGGGGAGCTGTTTTTT.

The V and J genes are TRBV5-6 and TRBJ1-5; 8 positions match TRBD1. The germline gives CDR1 SGHDT, CDR2 YYEEEE. The CDR3 sequence is 16 residues long. V gave up 4 bases and J gave up 4 bases; unmatched junction bases: 10. The CDR3 spells CASSGMTGDQNQPQHF. The CDR3 DNA sequence: TGTGCCAGCAGCGGAATGACAGGGGACCAGAATCAGCCCCAGCATTTT.

The chain has TRBV19 and TRBJ1-5; no firm D call. Germline assignment: CDR1 LNHDA and CDR2 SQIVND (reference sequence). The germline V and J ends were trimmed by 3 bases and 1 base, with 13 bases remaining between them. This CDR3 region has 16 residues. The CDR3 DNA sequence: TGTGCCAGTAGTATGGGGTGGAGGCAAAGCAATCAGCCCCAGCATTTT. Its protein is CASSMGWRQSNQPQHF.

The chain has TRBV30 and TRBJ2-2; D uncertain. With 6 bases removed from V and 2 bases from J, the gap between germline ends came to 13 bases. Germline CDR1 reads GTSNPN; CDR2 reads SVGIG (reference sequence). The CDR3 is made up of 14 amino acids. The DNA for the CDR3 is TGTGCCTGCCACCTCGACACCAACACCGGGGAGCTGTTTTTT. Translating it yields CACHLDTNTGELFF.

The J gene is TRBJ2-7, the V gene TRBV9; 10 positions match TRBD2. V was pared by 4 bases and J by 2 bases, with 3 bases of the junction left unmatched. From germline, CDR1 is SGDLS and CDR2 YYNGEE. The CDR3 is 14 amino acids. The CDR3 spells CASSISGGAYEQYF. The CDR3 DNA sequence: TGTGCCAGCAGCATCAGCGGGGGGGCCTACGAGCAGTACTTC.

V is TRBV6-5 and J is TRBJ2-7; 7 bases are shared with TRBD1. CDR3 length: 15 amino acids. After removal of 6 bases from V and 3 bases from J, the junction contained 11 bases not matched to a gene. Germline values: CDR1 MNHEY, CDR2 SVGAGI. The CDR3 loop is CASSQIRDSYYEQYF. The CDR3 nucleotides are TGTGCCAGCAGCCAGATTCGGGACAGCTACTACGAGCAGTACTTC.

The chain carries TRBV9 and TRBJ1-5; D not resolved. The CDR3 is made up of 13 amino acids. CDR1 is SGDLS and CDR2 is YYNGEE in the germline V gene. V lost 0 bases and J 5 bases, leaving 6 bases between the germline ends. The CDR3 here is CASSVVGDQPQHF. The CDR3, as DNA: TGTGCCAGCAGCGTAGTAGGAGATCAGCCCCAGCATTTT. Using reference TRBV9 and TRBJ1-5 for the parts outside the CDR3, the full variable domain is DSGVTQTPKHLITATGQRVTLRCSPRSGDLSVYWYQQSLDQGLQFLIQYYNGEERAKGNILERFSAQQFPDLHSELNLSSLELGDSALYFCASSVVGDQPQHFGDGTRLSIL.

This clone has just one count. The gene calls are TRBV7-2 and TRBJ1-2; 9 bases map to TRBD1. Looked up from germline, CDR1 is SGHTA and CDR2 is FQGNSA. The CDR3 loop spans 14 amino acids. J lost 3 bases, V lost 6 bases, and 5 bases had no gene match. In nucleotides, the CDR3 is TGTGCCAGCAGTCGGACAGGGGCCGACTATGGCTACACCTTC. It yields the protein CASSRTGADYGYTF.

CDR3 nucleotides: TGCGCCAGCAGCCAGGGACAGCCACAAGAGACCCAGTACTTC. Translation: CASSQGQPQETQYF. The chain has TRBV5-1 and TRBJ2-5, with 7 positions matching TRBD1. This CDR3 spans 14 amino acids. CDR1 is SGHRS, CDR2 YFSETQ, per germline. V gave up 4 bases and J gave up 2 bases; unmatched junction bases: 5.